This T cell receptor beta chain came from a study of Graves' ophthalmopathy and Graves' hyperthyroidism. The wider study: Researchers obtained peripheral blood at initial diagnosis, before any treatment had begun.

Orbital computed tomography, thyroid ultrasound, TRAb, serum thyroxine and clinical symptoms formed the basis of diagnosis. As concerns this clonotype: Its antigen is as yet unknown.

Study findings and constraints: In separating ophthalmopathy from stable hyperthyroidism, a 13-signature model achieved 85% to 90% sensitivity and around 80% specificity.

Germline CDR1 is SEHNR and CDR2 is FQNEAQ (reference sequence). Between the trimmed V and J ends, which lost 1 base and 3 bases, there was a span of 10 bases. This CDR3 has 14 residues. Transcripts of RNA were the source for amplifying TCR beta CDR3 regions. First-round RT-PCR employed HTBI primers, with a second-round multiplex PCR after it. TCRdb independently ran MiXCR on the multiplex PCR reads; one entry per CDR3 protein. The sample includes almost 750,000 distinct CDR3 sequences, 40% of them seen just once. The V and J genes are TRBV7-9 and TRBJ2-7, with a tentative D call TRBD2 (7 bases). This receptor was identified in an adult man with Graves' ophthalmopathy. Sequences were obtained from peripheral blood. CDR3 nucleotides: TGTGCCAGCAGCTTAGGAGGGGGGGTCTACGAGCAGTACTTC. Translation gives CASSLGGGVYEQYF. Looking up the rest from reference TRBV7-9 and TRBJ2-7 gives the full variable domain: DTGVSQNPRHKITKRGQNVTFRCDPISEHNRLYWYRQTLGQGPEFLTYFQNEAQLEKSRLLSDRFSAERPKGSFSTLEIQRTEQGDSAMYLCASSLGGGVYEQYFGPGTRLTVT.